The 9 T cell receptor beta chains below were found in one sample sequenced in a study of response to subunit inactivated influenza vaccine. TCRdb re-called the RT-PCR reads through MiXCR, storing one row per CDR3 protein. Of around 190,000 distinct CDR3 sequences detected, 14% appear once; the ten largest clones hold approximately 25%. The sequencing here drew on CD8+ T cells sorted from PBMCs, taken about 5 days after vaccination. These receptors all come from a man in his forties or fifties who received an inactivated influenza vaccine.

V is TRBV12-3 or TRBV12-4 and J is TRBJ2-5; D is uncertain. The CDR3 loop spans 14 amino acids. The germline V and J ends were trimmed by 5 bases and 4 bases, with 14 bases remaining between them. The CDR3, as DNA: TGTGCCAGCAGTCCCGAGGAAAGGAGAGAGACCCAGTACTTC. Translating it yields CASSPEERRETQYF.

Only a few counts were recorded for this clonotype. V is TRBV5-6 and J is TRBJ2-7; D is unclear. The CDR3 is made up of 12 amino acids. The germline V and J ends were trimmed by 3 bases and 4 bases, with 8 bases remaining between them. Per germline, CDR1 SGHDT and CDR2 YYEEEE. CDR3 amino acids: CASSWGSYEQYF. In nucleotides, the CDR3 is TGTGCCAGCAGCTGGGGTTCTTACGAGCAGTACTTC.

In DNA form, the CDR3 reads TGTGCCAGCACCCTGTCCTTTATGAACACTGAAGCTTTCTTT. Translating gives CASTLSFMNTEAFF. The chain is built from TRBV6-2 or TRBV6-3 and TRBJ1-1; D uncertain. The CDR3 is 14 amino acids. V was cut by 7 bases and J by 0 bases, with 12 bases left in between. From germline, CDR1 is MNHEY and CDR2 SVGEGT.

The gene calls are TRBV5-1 and TRBJ1-4; TRBD1 matches 7 bases. The CDR3 length is 15 residues. The germline V gene has CDR1 SGHRS and CDR2 YFSETQ. Germline trimming cut 4 bases from V and 3 bases from J; bases unmatched to any gene: 6. CDR3 in DNA: TGCGCCAGCAGCCCGGACAGGCGAGCTAATGAAAAACTGTTTTTT. Amino acids: CASSPDRRANEKLFF.

This clonotype was seen a few times. The gene calls are TRBV7-9 and TRBJ2-7; D unresolved. CDR1 is SEHNR, CDR2 FQNEAQ, per germline (reference sequence). V lost 2 bases and J lost 5, with 10 bases in between. The CDR3 runs to 13 residues. The CDR3 DNA is TGTGCCAGCAGCTTAATAGGTTGGGACGAGCAGTACTTC. Translated: CASSLIGWDEQYF.

There are a few counts of this clonotype. This chain joins TRBV12-3 or TRBV12-4 and TRBJ2-1; 7 bases align to TRBD2. This CDR3 region has 15 residues. V lost 7 bases, J lost 4 bases, and 10 bases stayed unmatched. CDR3 sequence reads: CASNEAGSGYNEQFF. CDR3 coding DNA: TGTGCCAGCAACGAAGCGGGGTCGGGATACAATGAGCAGTTCTTC.

The chain recombines TRBV12-3 or TRBV12-4 with TRBJ2-1; the match to TRBD2 covers 11 bases. CDR3 length equals 14 residues. With V trimmed by 6 bases and J by 7 bases, 5 bases remained unmatched. CDR3 sequence (DNA): TGTGCCAGCAGAATAGCGGGAGGGGGGAATGAGCAGTTCTTC. Protein product: CASRIAGGGNEQFF.

Many counts were recorded for this clonotype. This sequence joins TRBV11-2 and TRBJ2-3; no clear D. Trimming took 0 bases from V and 0 from J, leaving 13 bases between them. The CDR3 spans 17 residues. Germline loops: CDR1 SGHAT, CDR2 FQNNGV. In nucleotides, the CDR3 is TGTGCCAGCAGCTTAGACCATTTCAGTCTCAGCACAGATACGCAGTATTTT. Translated: CASSLDHFSLSTDTQYF.

This clonotype came up many times. The chain couples TRBV5-4 to TRBJ2-5, with unresolved D. Germline-derived CDR1 and CDR2 are SGHNT and YYREEE (reference sequence). The CDR3 is 13 residues long. Trimming pared 2 bases from V and 5 bases from J, leaving 10 bases between. The CDR3 coding sequence is TGTGCCAGCAGCTTCGTCCAGGATGAGACCCAGTACTTC. It encodes CASSFVQDETQYF.